This T cell receptor (beta chain) derives from a study of T cell changes during pregnancy in multiple sclerosis. The method was immunoSEQ multiplex PCR; TCRdb's version includes in-frame clones alone and lacks a portion of them. The sample consists of tens of thousands of clones, approximately 90% of them appearing once. The clonotype was recovered from a female donor with multiple sclerosis, enrolled in a pregnancy study. Here the sequenced sample was CD4+ T cells from peripheral blood mononuclear cells, taken before pregnancy.

This CDR3 is CASTKGLAGSYEQFF. The CDR3 nucleotides are TGTGCCAGCACCAAGGGACTAGCGGGATCTTATGAGCAGTTCTTC. The rearrangement uses TRBV9 and TRBJ2-1; 13 bases match TRBD2. V lost 6 bases and J lost 8; bases outside the gene matches: 8. Germline assignment: CDR1 SGDLS and CDR2 YYNGEE. The CDR3 extends over 15 amino acids.